A single sample gave rise to the 5 T cell receptor beta chains below, sequenced in a study of Graves' ophthalmopathy and Graves' hyperthyroidism. Researchers took RNA transcripts and amplified TCR beta CDR3 regions from them. RT-PCR with HTBI primers came first, then second-round multiplex PCR. TCRdb reanalysed the multiplex PCR reads using MiXCR and keeps one entry per CDR3 protein. Of 450,000 to 600,000 distinct CDR3 sequences listed, under 45% were seen once; the top ten hold about 4.2%. Sequenced: peripheral blood or thyroid tissue (not recorded which). These TCRs come from an adult man with Graves' hyperthyroidism.

This clonotype was detected ten times or more. Relative to the germline gene, one junction end is altered; a read error may explain this. This chain uses TRBV5-1 with TRBJ2-7, with 8 bases lining up with TRBD1. Per germline, CDR1 SGHRS and CDR2 YFSETQ. The CDR3 covers 16 residues. The CDR3 DNA reads as TGCGCCAGCAGCTTGGCCGGGACAGGCCTCCCCTACGAGCAGTGCTTC. This codes for CASSLAGTGLPYEQCF.

This clonotype appeared a few times. The chain joins TRBV29-1 to TRBJ2-7, with 7 bases lining up with TRBD2. Per the germline V gene, CDR1 is SQVTM and CDR2 is ANQGSEA. With 6 bases clipped from V and 7 bases from J, the junction kept 9 bases outside the gene matches. This CDR3 contains 12 residues. CDR3 loop: CSVAGEGDEQYF. CDR3 sequence (DNA): TGCAGCGTGGCGGGAGAAGGGGATGAGCAGTACTTC.

This clonotype was counted a few times. The CDR3 DNA sequence: TGTGCCAGTAGTAATACCCAGGGGGACTACGAGCAGTACTTC. This translates into CASSNTQGDYEQYF. The rearrangement uses TRBV19 and TRBJ2-7; 7 bases map to TRBD1. The CDR3 is 14 residues long. Germline V gene data show CDR1 as LNHDA and CDR2 as SQIVND (reference sequence). The V gene end was trimmed by 4 bases and the J gene end by 3 bases; junction bases not matched to a gene: 6.

This clonotype was counted many times. CDR3 sequence: CASSGGLAGPYEQYF. CDR3 nucleotides: TGTGCCAGCAGTGGGGGACTAGCGGGGCCCTACGAGCAGTACTTC. The chain uses TRBV2 and TRBJ2-7; 13 bases agree with TRBD2. Looked up from germline, CDR1 is SNHLY and CDR2 is FYNNEI. The CDR3 runs 15 residues. V lost 4 bases, J lost 2 bases, and 2 bases stayed unmatched.

The chain joins TRBV7-3 to TRBJ2-3; D gene unclear. V was shortened by 3 bases and J by 1 base, with 14 bases between the two germline ends. Germline values: CDR1 SGHTA, CDR2 FQGTGA. The CDR3 is 16 residues long. CDR3 nucleotides: TGTGCCAGCAGCTTTTTGGGAATACGTGGCACAGATACGCAGTATTTT. Protein: CASSFLGIRGTDTQYF.